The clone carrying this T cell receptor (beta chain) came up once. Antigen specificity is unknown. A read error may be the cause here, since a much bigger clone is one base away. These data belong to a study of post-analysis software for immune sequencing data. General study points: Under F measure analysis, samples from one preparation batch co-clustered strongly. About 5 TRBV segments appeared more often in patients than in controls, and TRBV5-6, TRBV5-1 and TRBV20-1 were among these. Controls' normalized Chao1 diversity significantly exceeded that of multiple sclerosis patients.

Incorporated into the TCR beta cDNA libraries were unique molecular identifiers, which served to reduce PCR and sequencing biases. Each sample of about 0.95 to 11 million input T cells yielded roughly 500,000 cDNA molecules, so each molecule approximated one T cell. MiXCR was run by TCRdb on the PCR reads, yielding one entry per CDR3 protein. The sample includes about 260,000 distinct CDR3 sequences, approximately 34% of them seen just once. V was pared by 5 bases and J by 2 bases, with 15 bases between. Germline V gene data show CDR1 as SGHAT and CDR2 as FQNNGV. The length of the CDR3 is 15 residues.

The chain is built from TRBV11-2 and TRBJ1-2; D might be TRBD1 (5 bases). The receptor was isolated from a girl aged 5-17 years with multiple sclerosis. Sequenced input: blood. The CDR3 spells CASSPAGRGNYGYTF. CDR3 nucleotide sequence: TGTGCCAGCAGCCCAGCGGGACGGGGAAACTATGGCTACACCTTC.